What follows are 7 T cell receptor beta chains derived from one specimen sequenced in a study of graft-versus-host responses after intestinal transplantation. These receptors are not linked to any known antigen. Only in-frame clones appear in the TCRdb table, and some are missing; sequencing was by immunoSEQ multiplex PCR. The sample records around 110,000 clones, 85% to 95% being singletons. The starting material was unstimulated CD8+ T cells sorted from spleen or lymph node cells, obtained before transplant. The receptors here all came from a human donor who was the organ donor for an intestinal transplant.

With regard to this clone: Distinct nucleotide sequences in the sample also encode this CDR3. The rearrangement links TRBV27 to TRBJ1-1, with TRBD1 identical over 7 bases. Per the germline V gene, CDR1 is MNHEY and CDR2 is SMNVEV (reference sequence). CDR3 length: 13 amino acids. J was trimmed by 11 bases and V by 0 bases; bases with no gene match: 6. CDR3 sequence (DNA): TGTGCCAGCAGTTTATCTTGGACAGGAGAGGCTTTCTTT. It yields the protein CASSLSWTGEAFF.

The V and J genes are TRBV5-1 and TRBJ2-7, with D maybe TRBD2 (6 bases). Deletions cut 3 bases from V and 7 bases from J, with 14 bases between. This CDR3 contains 13 residues. Per germline, CDR1 SGHRS and CDR2 YFSETQ. For the CDR3, the DNA is TGCGCCAGCAGCTGGGACTGGCCCCTGGAGCAGTACTTC. It yields the protein CASSWDWPLEQYF.

V usage is TRBV13 and J usage is TRBJ2-7; 8 nucleotides align to TRBD1. This CDR3 has 14 amino acids. The junction had 6 bases not matched to a gene; V was cut back by 2 bases and J by 6 bases. Germline loops: CDR1 PRHDT, CDR2 FYEKMQ (reference sequence). The CDR3 region is CASSLMTGDSEQYF. The DNA for the CDR3 is TGTGCCAGCAGCTTAATGACAGGGGATAGCGAGCAGTACTTC. The entire variable domain, with the rest obtained from reference TRBV13 and TRBJ2-7, is as follows: AAGVIQSPRHLIKEKRETATLKCYPIPRHDTVYWYQQGPGQDPQFLISFYEKMQSDKGSIPDRFSAQQFSDYHSELNMSSLELGDSALYFCASSLMTGDSEQYFGPGTRLTVT.

The chain carries TRBV29-1 and TRBJ1-2; no definite D call. Looked up from germline, CDR1 is SQVTM and CDR2 is ANQGSEA. With 0 bases removed from V and 5 bases from J, the gap between germline ends came to 16 bases. This CDR3 comprises 15 residues. This CDR3 reads CSVEDLMAELYGYTF. The CDR3 DNA follows: TGCAGCGTTGAAGATCTTATGGCCGAACTTTATGGCTACACCTTC.

A single count supports this clone. J is TRBJ1-5 and V is TRBV4-1, with D unclear. V gave up 1 base and J gave up 4 bases, with 8 bases separating them. The length of the CDR3 is 14 residues. The V gene's germline CDR1 is MGHRA and CDR2 YSYEKL. The CDR3 DNA reads as TGCGCCAGCAGCCAAGTGCAGATAAATCAGCCCCAGCATTTT. Amino acids: CASSQVQINQPQHF.

The chain recombines TRBV4-3 with TRBJ2-7; no clear D. Germline CDR1 and CDR2: LGHNA and YSLEER. Trimming left V 0 bases short and J 0 bases short, with 12 bases between. This CDR3 contains 16 residues. DNA for the CDR3: TGCGCCAGCAGCCAAGATCTAGGACCCTCCTCCTACGAGCAGTACTTC. This translates into CASSQDLGPSSYEQYF.

This clone was found once. This rearrangement joins TRBV7-9 to TRBJ2-1; D is ambiguous. Germline-derived CDR1 and CDR2 are SEHNR and FQNEAQ (reference sequence). This CDR3 is built from 16 residues. Trimming stripped 0 bases from V and 0 bases from J, with 9 bases between. The CDR3 sequence is CASSLAFRSSYNEQFF. The DNA for the CDR3 is TGTGCCAGCAGCTTAGCTTTCCGGTCCTCCTACAATGAGCAGTTCTTC.